The rows below give T cell receptor beta chains drawn from one sample of a study of blood T cell repertoires in COVID-19. Sequenced by immunoSEQ multiplex PCR; TCRdb stores in-frame clones only, minus some. The table has about 280,000 clones, under 95% seen once. Input material: PBMCs or T cells enriched from blood (not recorded which). Source of these receptors: a man between 35 and 55 years old who had been exposed to COVID-19. Both conserved end residues are trimmed from each CDR3.

j_call	v_call	cdr3_aa
TRBJ2-5	TRBV7-2	ASSIIGLGGTQY
TRBJ2-1	TRBV6-6	ASSYGPNEQF
TRBJ1-5	TRBV27	ASSFRASTGVDDQPQH
TRBJ1-2	TRBV9	ASSVEVGANYGYT
TRBJ2-1	TRBV7-3	ASSSGTINEQF
TRBJ2-3	TRBV7-3	ASSPGAGGPLDTQY
TRBJ1-1	TRBV9	ASSVGGVRTEAF
TRBJ2-7	TRBV10-3	AISEASGVSEQY
TRBJ2-1	TRBV21-1	ASSNRGYNEQF
TRBJ2-7	TRBV14	ASSPKWDRGRAEQY